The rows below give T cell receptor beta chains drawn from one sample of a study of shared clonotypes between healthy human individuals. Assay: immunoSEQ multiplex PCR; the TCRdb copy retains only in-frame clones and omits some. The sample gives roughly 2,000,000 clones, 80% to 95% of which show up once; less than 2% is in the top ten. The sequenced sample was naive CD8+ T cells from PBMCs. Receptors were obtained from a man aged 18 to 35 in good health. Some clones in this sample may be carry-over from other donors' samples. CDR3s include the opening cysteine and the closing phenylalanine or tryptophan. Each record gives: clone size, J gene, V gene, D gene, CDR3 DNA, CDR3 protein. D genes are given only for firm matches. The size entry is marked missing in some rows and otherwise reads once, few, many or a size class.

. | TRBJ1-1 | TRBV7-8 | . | TGTGCCAGCAGCTTAGCCTGGGGCACTGAAGCTTTCTTT | CASSLAWGTEAFF
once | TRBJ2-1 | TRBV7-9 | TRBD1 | TGTGCCAGCAACCCTGGACAGGGCTCCTACAATGAGCAGTTCTTC | CASNPGQGSYNEQFF
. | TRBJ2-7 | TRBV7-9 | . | TGTGCCAGCAGCTCAGGACGGACCTACGAGCAGTACTTC | CASSSGRTYEQYF
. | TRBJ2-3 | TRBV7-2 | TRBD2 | TGTGCCAGCAGTTTCCCGCTAGCGGGAGGGGAAGATACGCAGTATTTT | CASSFPLAGGEDTQYF
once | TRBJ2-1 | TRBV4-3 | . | TGCGCCAGCAGCGCACATGACAGCCCCTACAATGAGCAGTTCTTC | CASSAHDSPYNEQFF
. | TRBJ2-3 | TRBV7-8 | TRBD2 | TGTGCCAGCAGCTTAGGGGTAGCGGGAGGGCCCGGAGATACGCAGTATTTT | CASSLGVAGGPGDTQYF
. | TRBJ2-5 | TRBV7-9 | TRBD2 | TGTGCCAGCAGCTTAGGCGTCATACTAGCGGGATGGGAGACCCAGTACTTC | CASSLGVILAGWETQYF
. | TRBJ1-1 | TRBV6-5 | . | TGTGCCAGCACCTCCGGAAGTGAAGCTTTCTTT | CASTSGSEAFF
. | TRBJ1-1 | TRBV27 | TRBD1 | TGTGCCAGCAGTCCCCTGGACAGGGGGAACACTGAAGCTTTCTTT | CASSPLDRGNTEAFF
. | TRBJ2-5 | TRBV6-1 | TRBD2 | TGTGCCAGCAACGAACTCGGGACTAGCTCTACGAATTACTTC | CASNELGTSSTNYF
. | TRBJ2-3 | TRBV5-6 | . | TGTGCCAGCAGCTTTTCGGCCGTCGATACGCAGTATTTT | CASSFSAVDTQYF
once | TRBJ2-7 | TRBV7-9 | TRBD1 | TGTGCCAGCAGCCGGACAGGGTTAGCCTACGAGCAGTACTTC | CASSRTGLAYEQYF
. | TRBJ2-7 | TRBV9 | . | TGTGCCAGCAGCCCCCGGCGGGACACGACCTACGAGCAGTACTTC | CASSPRRDTTYEQYF
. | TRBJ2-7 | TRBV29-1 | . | TGCAGCTGTACAGACTCCTACGAGCAGTACTTC | CSCTDSYEQYF
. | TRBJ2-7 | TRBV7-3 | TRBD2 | TGTGCCAGCAGCTTAAGCCTAGCGGGAGTCAACGAGCAGTACTTC | CASSLSLAGVNEQYF
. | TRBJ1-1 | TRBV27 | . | TGTGCCAGCAGTGGACGGGTTGGCACTGAAGCTTTCTTT | CASSGRVGTEAFF
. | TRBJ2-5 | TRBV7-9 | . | TGTGCCAGCAGCTTGGTAGCAGGGTACCAAGAGACCCAGTACTTC | CASSLVAGYQETQYF
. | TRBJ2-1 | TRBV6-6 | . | TGTGCCAGCAGCCCTGGGGCTCTAGAGGTGGGCAATGAGCAGTTCTTC | CASSPGALEVGNEQFF
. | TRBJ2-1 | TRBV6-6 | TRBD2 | TGTGCCAGCAGGAATCTAGCGGGAGTCCCCTACAATGAGCAGTTCTTC | CASRNLAGVPYNEQFF
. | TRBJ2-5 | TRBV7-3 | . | TGTGCCAGCAGCCCCAGAATACAGGGTTTGGGAGAGACCCAGTACTTC | CASSPRIQGLGETQYF
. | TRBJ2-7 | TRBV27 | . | TGTGCCAGCAGCCCGGGCCCAGGGGCCCCTTACGAGCAGTACTTC | CASSPGPGAPYEQYF
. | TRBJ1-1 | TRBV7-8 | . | TGTGCCAGCAGCTCCCCTTTGATTTGGGGGAAGGACACTGAAGCTTTCTTT | CASSSPLIWGKDTEAFF
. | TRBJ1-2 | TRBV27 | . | TGTGCCAGCAGTCCAATAGGATCAAACTATGGCTACACCTTC | CASSPIGSNYGYTF
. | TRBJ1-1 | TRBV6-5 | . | TGTGCCAGCAGTACTCAGATAATGAACACTGAAGCTTTCTTT | CASSTQIMNTEAFF
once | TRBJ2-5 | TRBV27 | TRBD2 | TGTGCCAGCAGTCCGACTGTCCAGCGGGAGGGTCAGTACCAAGAGACCCAGTACTTC | CASSPTVQREGQYQETQYF
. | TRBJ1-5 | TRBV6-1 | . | TGTGCCAGCAACAGCTGGACCGAGGGGAATCAGCCCCAGCATTTT | CASNSWTEGNQPQHF
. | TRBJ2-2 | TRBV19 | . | TGTGCCAGTAGTCCCGGGACCCGTAACACCGGGGAGCTGTTTTTT | CASSPGTRNTGELFF
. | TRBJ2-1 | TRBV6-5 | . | TGTGCCAGCAGTTACTCGCGCCCGCCGGGAAACAATGAGCAGTTCTTC | CASSYSRPPGNNEQFF
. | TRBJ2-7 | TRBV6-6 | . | TGTGCCAGCAGTTACTCGATCCTTGGTTACGAGCAGTACTTC | CASSYSILGYEQYF
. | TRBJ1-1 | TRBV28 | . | TGTGCCAGCAAAATGAACACTGAAGCTTTCTTT | CASKMNTEAFF
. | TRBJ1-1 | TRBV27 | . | TGTGCCACCGGGGTGGGCAGCAACACTGAAGCTTTCTTT | CATGVGSNTEAFF
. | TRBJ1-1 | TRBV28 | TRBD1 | TGTGCCAGCACCCCGGACAGGGTACTGAACACTGAAGCTTTCTTT | CASTPDRVLNTEAFF
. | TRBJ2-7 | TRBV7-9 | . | TGTGCCAGCAGCTACGGGGGATACGAGCAGTACTTC | CASSYGGYEQYF
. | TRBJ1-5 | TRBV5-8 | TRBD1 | TGTGCCAGCCGGGACAGACACAATCAGCCCCAGCATTTT | CASRDRHNQPQHF
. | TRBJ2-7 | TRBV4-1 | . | TGCGCCAGCAGCGGCGGGACCTACGAGCAGTACTTC | CASSGGTYEQYF
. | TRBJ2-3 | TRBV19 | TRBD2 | TGTGCCAGTAGTATACCTAGCGGGAATACAGATACGCAGTATTTT | CASSIPSGNTDTQYF
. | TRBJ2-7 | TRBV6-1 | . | TGTGCCAGCAGTGCCGACCTCCTCGACTACGAGCAGTACTTC | CASSADLLDYEQYF
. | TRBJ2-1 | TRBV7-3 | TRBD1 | TGTGCCAGCAGCCGGGGGACAGGGCCTCACAATGAGCAGTTCTTC | CASSRGTGPHNEQFF
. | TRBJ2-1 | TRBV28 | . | TGTGCCAGCAGTTTGTATCGGACCGACAATGAGCAGTTCTTC | CASSLYRTDNEQFF
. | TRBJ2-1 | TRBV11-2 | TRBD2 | TGTGCCAGCAGCTTACTAGCGGGAGTGGTCTATGAGCAGTTCTTC | CASSLLAGVVYEQFF
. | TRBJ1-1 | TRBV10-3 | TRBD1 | TGTGCCATCAGTGAGGGATCTTACAGGGGGCCAGAGAGTATGAACACTGAAGCTTTCTTT | CAISEGSYRGPESMNTEAFF
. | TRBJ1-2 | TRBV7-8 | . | TGTGCCTCCCCCGGGGAGGACGGTGGCTACACCTTC | CASPGEDGGYTF